Below, 15 T cell receptor beta chains from the same sample are listed, as sequenced in a study of blood T cell repertoires in COVID-19. Sequenced by immunoSEQ multiplex PCR; TCRdb stores in-frame clones only, minus some. The profile covers just over 95,000 clones, with about nine tenths appearing a single time and about 5% taken by the ten largest. The sequenced material came from peripheral blood. The source is a man aged 45 to 65 with acute or convalescent COVID-19.

CDR3 residues: CATSEAGQDSEKLFF. The CDR3 nucleotides are TGTGCCACCAGTGAAGCGGGACAGGATAGCGAAAAACTGTTTTTT. This chain links TRBV24-1 with TRBJ1-4; the match to TRBD1 covers 8 bases. The CDR3 runs 15 residues. The J segment lost 8 bases and the V segment lost 4 bases, leaving 8 bases of the junction unmatched. CDR1 KGHDR and CDR2 SFDVKD come from the germline V gene.

The CDR3 region is CASSLRGTATDTQYF. CDR3 DNA sequence: TGCGCCAGCAGCTTGAGGGGGACAGCCACAGATACGCAGTATTTT. This rearrangement joins TRBV5-1 to TRBJ2-3; 7 positions match TRBD1. V shed 1 base and J 2 bases; nucleotides not matched to a gene: 4. This CDR3 comprises 15 residues. Germline-derived CDR1 and CDR2 are SGHRS and YFSETQ.

This chain uses TRBV6-5 with TRBJ1-2, with TRBD1 as a possible D gene (6 bases). The germline CDR1 and CDR2 sequences are MNHEY and SVGAGI. Trimming shortened V by 7 bases and J by 7 bases, and 13 bases separated the two germline ends. This CDR3 has 12 amino acids. The CDR3 protein is CASTLGGLGYTF. In DNA form, the CDR3 reads TGTGCCAGCACGCTAGGGGGTCTTGGCTACACCTTC.

DNA for the CDR3: TGCAGCGTTGTACCCGGGACAGGGAATGAGCAGTTCTTC. Protein: CSVVPGTGNEQFF. This rearrangement joins TRBV29-1 to TRBJ2-1; 9 bases match TRBD1. Germline V lookup: CDR1 SQVTM, CDR2 ANQGSEA. Germline trimming cut 4 bases from V and 7 bases from J; bases unmatched to any gene: 5. CDR3 length equals 13 residues.

The V call is TRBV27, the J call TRBJ2-2; no firm D call. Germline V gives CDR1 MNHEY, CDR2 SMNVEV (reference sequence). This CDR3 comprises 14 residues. The germline V and J ends were trimmed by 3 bases and 5 bases, with 10 bases remaining between them. The CDR3 sequence: CASSFGTSTGELFF. The CDR3 DNA is TGTGCCAGCAGTTTTGGCACATCGACCGGGGAGCTGTTTTTT.

As DNA, the CDR3 is TGTGCCAGCAGCGAAGGGACAGGGAAGAAGTTGTTAAACTATGGCTACACCTTC. Amino acids: CASSEGTGKKLLNYGYTF. V gene TRBV9 combines with J gene TRBJ1-2, with 9 bases that match TRBD1. This CDR3 contains 18 residues. Trimming removed 3 bases from V and 2 bases from J; junction bases left unmatched: 14. CDR1 and CDR2 (germline): SGDLS, YYNGEE.

The chain uses TRBV6-6 and TRBJ1-6; the D gene is possibly TRBD1 (6 bases). Germline CDR1 MNHNY, CDR2 SVGAGI (reference sequence). Trimming cost V 0 bases and J 10 bases, with 13 bases left between them. The CDR3 consists of 15 residues. CDR3 sequence (DNA): TGTGCCAGCAGTTACTCGGGAGAAGGGGGATCACCCCTCCACTTT. Amino acid sequence: CASSYSGEGGSPLHF.

The chain is built from TRBV1 and TRBJ2-1; the table's D call TRBD2 went unverified against the DNA. TRBV1 is marked as a pseudogene. CDR3 size: 19 residues. CDR3 region: CTSSQDRGGDRSSYNEQFF. Written as DNA, the CDR3 is TGCACCAGCAGCCAAGATCGGGGGGGTGATAGAAGCTCCTACAATGAGCAGTTCTTC.

The DNA for the CDR3 is TGTGCCAGCAGTTACGGTTTTGAGAGCTCCTACAATGAGCAGTTCTTC. Amino acids: CASSYGFESSYNEQFF. The chain uses TRBV6-5 and TRBJ2-1; no firm D call. Germline lookup yields CDR1 MNHEY and CDR2 SVGAGI. This CDR3 contains 16 residues. V was shortened by 2 bases and J by 0 bases, with 11 bases between the two germline ends.

The chain couples TRBV19 to TRBJ1-3, with D maybe TRBD1 (6 bases). V was trimmed by 3 bases and J by 0 bases, leaving 15 bases between them. CDR3 size: 17 residues. CDR1 is LNHDA and CDR2 is SQIVND in the germline V gene (reference sequence). CDR3 sequence reads: CASSMSRGRVSGNTIYF. The CDR3 DNA reads as TGTGCCAGTAGTATGTCCAGGGGTCGAGTCTCTGGAAACACCATATATTTT.

The chain is built from TRBV19 and TRBJ1-6, with TRBD1 identical over 8 bases. J was trimmed by 9 bases and V by 5 bases; bases with no gene match: 12. The germline CDR1 and CDR2 sequences are LNHDA and SQIVND (reference sequence). The CDR3 loop spans 16 amino acids. CDR3 region: CASSYSGTGGSSPLHF. The CDR3 DNA sequence: TGTGCCAGTAGTTACTCAGGGACAGGAGGGTCTTCACCCCTCCACTTT.

This chain links TRBV28 with TRBJ2-7; TRBD2 aligns across 7 bases. The length of the CDR3 is 14 residues. Germline-derived CDR1 and CDR2 are MDHEN and SYDVKM. J was trimmed by 6 bases and V by 2 bases; bases with no gene match: 7. CDR3 protein: CASSLGGSRGEQYF. The CDR3 bases are TGTGCCAGCAGTTTAGGCGGGAGTCGCGGCGAGCAGTACTTC.

The CDR3 coding sequence is TGTGCCAGCAGCCCCGGCGGAGGCAACGAACCCCCTAGAGAGCAGTACTTC. Amino acid sequence: CASSPGGGNEPPREQYF. V usage is TRBV7-9 and J usage is TRBJ2-7, with a possible D match to TRBD2 (5 bases). The CDR3 extends over 17 amino acids. Trimming took 5 bases from V and 7 from J, leaving 27 bases between them. The germline gives CDR1 SEHNR, CDR2 FQNEAQ (reference sequence).

CDR3 DNA sequence: TGTGCTAGTGGTTTTTCTAGCGGGATTGACAGCAAAAACATTCAGTACTTC. It specifies CASGFSSGIDSKNIQYF. The gene calls are TRBV12-5 and TRBJ2-4, with TRBD2 identical over 9 bases. The ends lost 3 bases at V and 3 bases at J; junction bases unmatched: 9. The CDR3 extends over 17 amino acids. Germline-derived CDR1 and CDR2 are LGHNT and FRNRAP.

The V gene is TRBV12-3 or TRBV12-4, the J gene TRBJ2-1; D is uncertain. CDR3 size: 11 residues. With 5 bases removed from V and 7 bases from J, the gap between germline ends came to 6 bases. The CDR3 sequence: CASSPLNEQFF. As DNA, the CDR3 is TGTGCCAGCAGTCCCCTTAATGAGCAGTTCTTC.